The 6 T cell receptor beta chains reported below all come from one sample, sequenced in a study of T cell responses to AZD1222 COVID-19 vaccine. The method was immunoSEQ multiplex PCR; TCRdb's version includes in-frame clones alone and lacks a portion of them. The sample lists 90,000 to 150,000 clones; approximately 85% were seen once. Sequencing used peripheral blood, obtained on day 0 of AZD1222 vaccination. These receptors were obtained from an adult in good health.

Note on this clone: One junction end disagrees with the germline gene, perhaps due to a read error. This sequence joins TRBV5-1 and TRBJ1-3; 8 positions agree with TRBD1. This CDR3 contains 15 residues. Germline V lookup: CDR1 SGHRS, CDR2 YFSETQ. This CDR3 is CASSFTGGSGNTIYF. CDR3 sequence (DNA): TGCGCCAGCAGCTTTACAGGGGGTTCTGGAAACACTATATATTTT.

The chain couples TRBV10-3 to TRBJ1-5; 10 bases fit TRBD1. This CDR3 has 17 amino acids. CDR1 and CDR2 from the germline V gene are ENHRY and SYGVKD. J gave up 2 bases and V 0 bases, and 4 bases lay outside the gene matches. In DNA, the CDR3 is TGTGCCATCAGTGAGTCCCGGACAGGGGGAGGCAATCAGCCCCAGCATTTT. This translates into CAISESRTGGGNQPQHF.

This chain links TRBV6-6 with TRBJ1-1; 7 bases agree with TRBD1. V dropped 8 bases and J dropped 0; count of bases not matched to a gene: 6. This CDR3 is 14 amino acids long. CDR1 and CDR2 (germline): MNHNY, SVGAGI (reference sequence). CDR3 region: CASSRDRLNTEAFF. The DNA for the CDR3 is TGTGCCAGCTCCCGGGACAGACTGAACACTGAAGCTTTCTTT.

The V and J genes are TRBV6-5 and TRBJ1-2; TRBD1 aligns across 9 bases. The CDR3 runs to 15 residues. J was trimmed by 7 bases and V by 1 base; bases with no gene match: 7. Germline V gene sequence: CDR1 MNHEY, CDR2 SVGAGI. CDR3 region: CASSYWTGALSGYTF. For the CDR3, the DNA is TGTGCCAGCAGTTACTGGACAGGGGCGCTTTCTGGCTACACCTTC.

CDR3 in amino acids: CASNPVYNEQFF. As DNA, the CDR3 is TGTGCCAGCAACCCCGTCTACAATGAGCAGTTCTTC. The rearrangement links TRBV7-9 to TRBJ2-1, with D unclear. V lost 7 bases and J 3 bases, leaving 7 bases between the germline ends. CDR1 SEHNR and CDR2 FQNEAQ come from the germline V gene (reference sequence). CDR3 length: 12 residues.

The V call is TRBV6-5, the J call TRBJ2-5, with 14 bases lining up with TRBD2. The V gene's germline CDR1 is MNHEY and CDR2 SVGAGI. V was clipped by 4 bases and J by 11 bases; unmatched bases: 6. This CDR3 region has 14 residues. The CDR3 is CASSLGLAGDRQYF. The CDR3 region has the DNA TGTGCCAGCAGTTTGGGACTAGCGGGGGATAGACAGTACTTC.